Shown below are 27 T cell receptor beta chains from a single sample sequenced in a study of Graves' ophthalmopathy and Graves' hyperthyroidism. Amplification from RNA transcripts yielded the TCR beta CDR3 regions. HTBI-primed RT-PCR formed the first round, and a multiplex PCR formed the second. One entry per CDR3 protein results from TCRdb running MiXCR on the multiplex PCR reads. This table has fewer than 650,000 distinct CDR3 sequences, 20% to 25% appearing once. Sequencing input: peripheral blood. Source of these receptors: a woman younger than 35 with stable Graves' hyperthyroidism. Some clones in this sample may be carry-over from other donors' samples.

The rearrangement uses TRBV6-2 or TRBV6-3 and TRBJ1-2, with TRBD1 identical over 8 bases. Trimming took 7 bases from V and 4 from J; bases not matched to a gene: 5. The V gene's germline CDR1 is MNHEY and CDR2 SVGEGT. This CDR3 has 13 residues. The CDR3 DNA reads TGTGCCAGCACCAACGGACAGGGCTATGGCTACACCTTC. Translation: CASTNGQGYGYTF.

There are many counts of this clonotype. This sequence joins TRBV6-1 and TRBJ1-2; D ambiguous. The V and J ends lost 5 bases and 7 bases respectively, with 5 bases between them. CDR1 MNHNS and CDR2 SASEGT come from the germline V gene. CDR3 length: 10 amino acids. This CDR3 is CASSKGGYTF. The DNA for the CDR3 is TGTGCCAGCAGTAAGGGTGGCTACACCTTC.

This clonotype has more than one count but fewer than ten. The chain employs TRBV20-1 and TRBJ2-6; D is uncertain. The V end was cut by 3 bases, the J end by 0 bases, with 6 bases between. The length of the CDR3 is 14 residues. Germline CDR1 is DFQATT and CDR2 is SNEGSKA (reference sequence). The CDR3 DNA follows: TGCAGTGCTAGCCCGATCTCTGGGGCCAACGTCCTGACTTTC. This codes for CSASPISGANVLTF.

In its sample, this clonotype was seen many times. The chain couples TRBV6-5 to TRBJ2-2, with 9 bases lining up with TRBD2. CDR1 is MNHEY and CDR2 is SVGAGI in the germline V gene. The CDR3 has 21 amino acids. Trimming at V came to 2 bases and at J to 0 bases, leaving 16 bases not matched to a gene. CDR3 loop: CASSYPSHRGSSGANTGELFF. The CDR3 DNA sequence: TGTGCCAGCAGTTACCCATCTCACAGGGGCTCTAGCGGGGCGAACACCGGGGAGCTGTTTTTT.

This clonotype was seen only a few times. This chain joins TRBV4-1 and TRBJ1-2, with D unresolved. Germline assignment: CDR1 MGHRA and CDR2 YSYEKL. This CDR3 region has 16 residues. V shed 1 base and J shed 3 bases, with 15 bases lying between them. The CDR3 loop is CASSQVDYPADYGYTF. CDR3 sequence (DNA): TGCGCCAGCAGCCAAGTCGACTATCCCGCGGACTATGGCTACACCTTC.

This rearrangement joins TRBV28 to TRBJ1-2, with 9 bases aligning to TRBD1. The CDR3 runs 17 residues. J lost 1 base, V lost 5 bases, and 11 bases had no gene match. Germline CDR1 MDHEN, CDR2 SYDVKM. CDR3 residues: CASSTRDRALGNYGYTF. CDR3 DNA: TGTGCCAGCAGTACCCGGGACAGGGCTTTGGGTAACTATGGCTACACCTTC.

This clonotype was detected ten times or more. This sequence joins TRBV6-1 and TRBJ1-5; D may be TRBD1 (5 bases). Per germline, CDR1 MNHNS and CDR2 SASEGT. V was cut by 0 bases and J by 0 bases, with 12 bases left in between. The CDR3 has 17 amino acids. The CDR3 here is CASSEAGGGDSNQPQHF. The CDR3 bases are TGTGCCAGCAGTGAAGCGGGCGGAGGGGATAGCAATCAGCCCCAGCATTTT.

This clonotype was seen repeatedly, ten times or more. The chain recombines TRBV12-3 or TRBV12-4 with TRBJ1-1; no definite D call. CDR3 length: 11 amino acids. The V gene lost 3 bases and the J gene lost 2 bases, with 1 base spanning the gap. In nucleotides, the CDR3 is TGTGCCAGCAGTTTCAACACTGAAGCTTTCTTT. It is translated as CASSFNTEAFF.

This clonotype was observed a handful of times. V is TRBV14 and J is TRBJ2-5; D unclear. CDR1 and CDR2 (germline): SGHDN, FVKESK. The CDR3 totals 12 residues. The V end lost 3 bases, the J end lost 5 bases, and 7 bases lay between the germline ends. The DNA for the CDR3 is TGTGCCAGCAGCCAGTCGATGGAGACCCAGTACTTC. It codes for CASSQSMETQYF.

This clonotype has ten or more counts. The J gene is TRBJ2-2, the V gene TRBV6-6; perhaps TRBD2 as D (5 bases). Germline V lookup: CDR1 MNHNY, CDR2 SVGAGI (reference sequence). CDR3 length equals 19 residues. The V and J ends lost 7 bases and 0 bases respectively, with 24 bases between them. CDR3 sequence: CASTSIFGRRATNTGELFF. The DNA for the CDR3 is TGTGCCAGCACCTCTATCTTTGGGCGGCGGGCTACGAACACCGGGGAGCTGTTTTTT.

This clonotype was picked up a small number of times. This chain connects TRBV4-1 to TRBJ2-7; tentative D call: TRBD1 (6 bases). Germline V gives CDR1 MGHRA, CDR2 YSYEKL. CDR3 length equals 17 residues. The ends were cut back, 3 bases at V and 2 bases at J, with 20 bases in the middle. CDR3 in amino acids: CASSHETWAQGTYEQYF. The CDR3 DNA sequence: TGCGCCAGCAGCCACGAAACATGGGCTCAGGGGACCTACGAGCAGTACTTC.

The rearrangement joins TRBV6-1 to TRBJ1-2, with no clear D. The CDR3 has 14 amino acids. Trimming took off 3 bases at V and 8 bases at J, with 16 bases between the two ends. Germline loops: CDR1 MNHNS, CDR2 SASEGT. CDR3 coding DNA: TGTGCCAGCAGTGAGGCCAGGCTCCTGGGGGGCTACACCTTC. Translating gives CASSEARLLGGYTF.

This clonotype was recorded at least ten times. This chain connects TRBV12-3 or TRBV12-4 to TRBJ1-6; 7 nucleotides match TRBD1. The V segment lost 5 bases and the J segment 6 bases; nucleotides outside the gene matches: 4. CDR3 length equals 14 residues. The CDR3 DNA follows: TGTGCCAGCAGTCCCACAGGGGTTAATTCACCCCTCCACTTT. It encodes CASSPTGVNSPLHF.

This clonotype showed up many times. The CDR3 is CASSFGQGGITEAFF. CDR3 nucleotide sequence: TGTGCCAGCAGTTTCGGACAGGGCGGTATCACTGAAGCTTTCTTT. V usage is TRBV6-5 and J usage is TRBJ1-1; 8 bases are shared with TRBD1. V lost 4 bases and J lost 4; bases outside the gene matches: 8. The germline gives CDR1 MNHEY, CDR2 SVGAGI. This CDR3 spans 15 amino acids.

This clonotype was recorded many times. The conserved final phenylalanine or tryptophan is absent from the CDR3, which likely points to a read error. The chain links TRBV20-1 to TRBJ2-5, with 10 bases identical to TRBD1. This CDR3 spans 12 amino acids. Losses at the gene ends were 5 bases for V and 4 bases for J; bases not matched to a gene: 1. Germline CDR1 and CDR2: DFQATT and SNEGSKA (reference sequence). The CDR3 DNA is TGCAGTGCTCGGACAGGGGGAGAGACCCAGTACTCC. Translating it yields CSARTGGETQYS.

The chain employs TRBV28 and TRBJ1-1; D is perhaps TRBD1 (5 bases). V shed 6 bases and J shed 9 bases, with 14 bases lying between them. The CDR3 runs to 12 residues. Germline V gene sequence: CDR1 MDHEN, CDR2 SYDVKM. CDR3 sequence reads: CASSPKGHQAFF. The CDR3 DNA follows: TGTGCCAGCAGCCCAAAGGGGCATCAAGCTTTCTTT. The full variable domain, with the rest looked up from reference TRBV28 and TRBJ1-1, is DVKVTQSSRYLVKRTGEKVFLECVQDMDHENMFWYRQDPGLGLRLIYFSYDVKMKEKGDIPEGYSVSREKKERFSLILESASTNQTSMYLCASSPKGHQAFFGQGTRLTVV.

Ten or more counts support this clonotype. The chain couples TRBV20-1 to TRBJ2-7; D ambiguous. Looked up from germline, CDR1 is DFQATT and CDR2 is SNEGSKA (reference sequence). CDR3 length: 13 residues. Trimming removed 8 bases from V and 0 bases from J, with 14 bases in between. Here the CDR3 DNA reads TGCAGTCTACGGAAATTTAGCTCCTACGAGCAGTACTTC. This sequence encodes CSLRKFSSYEQYF.

This clonotype was detected many times. V and J are TRBV5-1 and TRBJ1-5; D call uncertain. Germline V gene sequence: CDR1 SGHRS, CDR2 YFSETQ. The CDR3 sequence is 16 residues long. V lost 0 bases and J 1 base, leaving 11 bases between the germline ends. The CDR3 sequence is CASSLGRTVSNQPQHF. DNA of the CDR3: TGCGCCAGCAGCTTGGGTAGGACCGTAAGCAATCAGCCCCAGCATTTT.

This clonotype showed up just a few times. The chain carries TRBV6-1 and TRBJ1-1; D remains ambiguous. The CDR3 length is 13 residues. The germline CDR1 and CDR2 sequences are MNHNS and SASEGT. Trimming left V 11 bases short and J 1 base short, with 14 bases between. CDR3 sequence (DNA): TGTGCCGGTCGAGACTTTCGGAACACTGAAGCTTTCTTT. Amino acid sequence: CAGRDFRNTEAFF.

With regard to this clonotype: A much larger clonotype is one base distant, so this may be a read error. The chain links TRBV7-2 to TRBJ1-5; unclear D gene. The CDR3 covers 15 residues. The V gene's germline CDR1 is SGHTA and CDR2 FQGNSA. The chain's CDR3 is CASSPRPYSNQPRHF. The CDR3 DNA sequence: TGTGCCAGCAGCCCCCGACCCTATAGCAATCAGCCCCGGCATTTT. Full variable domain (outside the CDR3, taken from reference TRBV7-2 and TRBJ1-5): GAGVSQSPSNKVTEKGKDVELRCDPISGHTALYWYRQSLGQGLEFLIYFQGNSAPDKSGLPSDRFSAERTGGSVSTLTIQRTQQEDSAVYLCASSPRPYSNQPRHFGDGTRLSIL.

The table lists this clonotype with many counts. This chain connects TRBV12-3 or TRBV12-4 to TRBJ2-7, with 11 nucleotides matching TRBD1. This CDR3 contains 13 residues. Germline trimming cut 4 bases from V and 6 bases from J; bases unmatched to any gene: 2. In DNA, the CDR3 is TGTGCCAGCAGTTCGGGACAGGGGGTCGAGCAGTACTTC. Translating it yields CASSSGQGVEQYF.

This clonotype was found many times. The CDR3, as DNA: TGTGCCAGCAATTCCCGGGGTTTTGAGGGATCACCCCTCCACTTT. It translates to CASNSRGFEGSPLHF. The J gene is TRBJ1-6, the V gene TRBV28, with no clear D. This CDR3 is 15 amino acids long. V gave up 7 bases and J gave up 10 bases, with 20 bases separating them. The germline V gene encodes CDR1 MDHEN and CDR2 SYDVKM.

This clonotype was detected a few times. The rearrangement uses TRBV27 and TRBJ1-3; D is uncertain. The germline V gene has CDR1 MNHEY and CDR2 SMNVEV (reference sequence). V lost 2 bases and J 1 base, leaving 9 bases between the germline ends. The CDR3 extends over 15 amino acids. The CDR3 nucleotides are TGTGCCAGCAGTTTAATGACCCATTCTGGAAACACCATATATTTT. This gives the protein CASSLMTHSGNTIYF.

This clonotype has more than one count but fewer than ten. The chain joins TRBV12-3 or TRBV12-4 to TRBJ1-5; tentative D call: TRBD1 (6 bases). V shed 4 bases and J shed 5 bases, with 15 bases lying between them. CDR3 length equals 15 residues. The CDR3 nucleotides are TGTGCCAGCAGTTCTCATCGGGGGGCTCATCAGCCCCAGCATTTT. Translating it yields CASSSHRGAHQPQHF.

This chain links TRBV7-3 with TRBJ1-1, with 7 positions matching TRBD1. The J segment lost 1 base and the V segment lost 5 bases, leaving 7 bases of the junction unmatched. This CDR3 comprises 15 residues. CDR1 and CDR2 (germline): SGHTA, FQGTGA. This chain's CDR3 is CASSALGTENTEAFF. CDR3 sequence (DNA): TGTGCCAGCAGCGCACTTGGGACAGAGAACACTGAAGCTTTCTTT.

As DNA, the CDR3 is TGTGACGCCCCGGGACAGGGTAATTCACCCCTCCACTTT. Translated, it gives CDAPGQGNSPLHF. This chain joins TRBV6-1 and TRBJ1-6; 9 bases fit TRBD1. Germline V gene sequence: CDR1 MNHNS, CDR2 SASEGT. This CDR3 has 13 residues.

This clonotype was observed many times. The chain joins TRBV28 to TRBJ2-7, with a weak D call TRBD1 (6 bases). Trimming removed 5 bases from V and 7 bases from J, with 18 bases in between. This CDR3 contains 14 residues. Germline CDR1 MDHEN, CDR2 SYDVKM. The CDR3 bases are TGTGCCAGCAGTGATACAGGGCTTTCCGGGGAGCAGTACTTC. Its protein is CASSDTGLSGEQYF.